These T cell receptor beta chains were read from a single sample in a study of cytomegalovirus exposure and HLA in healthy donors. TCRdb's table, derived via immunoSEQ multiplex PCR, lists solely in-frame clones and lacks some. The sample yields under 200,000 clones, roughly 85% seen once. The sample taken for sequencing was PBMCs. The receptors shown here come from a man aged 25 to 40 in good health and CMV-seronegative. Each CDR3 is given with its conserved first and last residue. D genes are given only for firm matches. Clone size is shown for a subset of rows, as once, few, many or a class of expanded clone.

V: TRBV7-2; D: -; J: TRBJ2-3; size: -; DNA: TGTGCCAGCTCTAGGGAGGCCAGGGATACGCAGTATTTT; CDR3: CASSREARDTQYF
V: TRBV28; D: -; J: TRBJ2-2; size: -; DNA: TGTGCCAGCAGGGTACTCGGGACCGGGGAGCTGTTTTTT; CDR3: CASRVLGTGELFF
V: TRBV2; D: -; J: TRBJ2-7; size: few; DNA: TGTGCCAGCAGTGAGGGGCCCCCCTACGAGCAGTACTTC; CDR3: CASSEGPPYEQYF
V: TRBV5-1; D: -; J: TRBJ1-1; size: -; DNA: TGCGCCAGCAGCTTGGTACAGGGTTACCAAGCTTTCTTT; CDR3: CASSLVQGYQAFF
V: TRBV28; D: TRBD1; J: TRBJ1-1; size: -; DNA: TGTGCCAGCAGTTTATGGTCGGGACAGGGGGCGGTGAACACTGAAGCTTTCTTT; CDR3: CASSLWSGQGAVNTEAFF
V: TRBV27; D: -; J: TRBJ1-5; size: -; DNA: TGTGCCAGCAGTTTTAGCGGGGTAACATTCGGTCAGCCCCAGCATTTT; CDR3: CASSFSGVTFGQPQHF
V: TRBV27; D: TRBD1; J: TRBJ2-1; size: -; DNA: TGTGCCAGCAGTCCTGGACAGGGAGTTGTCTCCTACAATGAGCAGTTCTTC; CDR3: CASSPGQGVVSYNEQFF
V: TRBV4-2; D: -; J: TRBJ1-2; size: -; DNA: TGTGCCAGCAGCCAACGACAGGTTCTCTATGGCTACACCTTC; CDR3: CASSQRQVLYGYTF
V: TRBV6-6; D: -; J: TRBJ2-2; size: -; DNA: TGTGCCGTAGGGGGGGACACCGGGGAGCTGTTTTTT; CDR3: CAVGGDTGELFF
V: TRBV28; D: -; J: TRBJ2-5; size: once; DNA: TGTGCCAGCAGCACGTCGGCCGCGACAACGCCTGAAGAGACCCAGTACTTC; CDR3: CASSTSAATTPEETQYF
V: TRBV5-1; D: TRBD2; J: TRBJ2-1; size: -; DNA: TGCGCCAGCAGCTTGTTGGTGGGGACTAGCGCCGCCAGAGAGCAGTTCTTC; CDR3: CASSLLVGTSAAREQFF
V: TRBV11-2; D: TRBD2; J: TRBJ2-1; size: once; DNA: TGTGCCAGCAGCCCCTATTTTAGCGGGGGGGCCAATGAGCAGTTCTTC; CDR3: CASSPYFSGGANEQFF
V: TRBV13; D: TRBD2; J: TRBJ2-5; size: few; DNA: TGTGCCAGCAGCCCCACCGGGCGACTAGCCCAAGAGACCCAGTACTTC; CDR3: CASSPTGRLAQETQYF
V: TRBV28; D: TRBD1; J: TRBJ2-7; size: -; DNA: TGTGCCAGCAGTTCGTGGGACAGGGGGAAGAACGAGCAGTACTTC; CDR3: CASSSWDRGKNEQYF
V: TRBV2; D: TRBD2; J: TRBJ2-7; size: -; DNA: TGTGCCAGCAGTGAATCTGCCCCGGGACTAGCGGGAGACGAGCAGTACTTC; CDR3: CASSESAPGLAGDEQYF
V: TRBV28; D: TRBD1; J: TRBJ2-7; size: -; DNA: TGTGCCAGCAGGCCATCAGGGGGCGCAACCTACGAGCAGTACTTC; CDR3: CASRPSGGATYEQYF
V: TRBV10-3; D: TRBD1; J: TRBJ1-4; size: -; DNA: TGTGCCATCAGCGAGGGGGACAGGGGGCTTGAAAAACTGTTTTTT; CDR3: CAISEGDRGLEKLFF